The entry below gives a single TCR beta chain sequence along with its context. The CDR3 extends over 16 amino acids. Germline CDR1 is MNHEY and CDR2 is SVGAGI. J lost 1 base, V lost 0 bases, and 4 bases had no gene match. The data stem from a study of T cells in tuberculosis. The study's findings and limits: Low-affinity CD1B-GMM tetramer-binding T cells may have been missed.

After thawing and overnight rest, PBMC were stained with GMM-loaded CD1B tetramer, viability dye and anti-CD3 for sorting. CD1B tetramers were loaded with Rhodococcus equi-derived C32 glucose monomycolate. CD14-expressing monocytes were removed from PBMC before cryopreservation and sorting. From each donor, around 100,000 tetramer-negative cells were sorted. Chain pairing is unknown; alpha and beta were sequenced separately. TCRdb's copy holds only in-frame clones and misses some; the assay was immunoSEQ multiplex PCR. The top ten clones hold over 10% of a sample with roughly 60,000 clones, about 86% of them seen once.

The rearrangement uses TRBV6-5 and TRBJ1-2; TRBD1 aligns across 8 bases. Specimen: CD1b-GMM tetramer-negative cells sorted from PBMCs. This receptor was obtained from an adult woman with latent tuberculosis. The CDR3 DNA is TGTGCCAGCAGTTACTCTCGGACAGGGCATAACTATGGCTACACCTTC. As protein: CASSYSRTGHNYGYTF.